This TCR beta chain originates from a study of response to subunit inactivated influenza vaccine. MiXCR was run by TCRdb on the RT-PCR reads, yielding one entry per CDR3 protein. The sample lists approximately 530,000 distinct CDR3 sequences; approximately 7.7% were seen once. This clonotype was observed at least ten times. Germline V CDR1 and CDR2: SGHRS, YFSETQ. The V and J ends lost 0 bases and 0 bases respectively, with 13 bases between them. The CDR3 consists of 18 residues. The chain has TRBV5-1 and TRBJ2-6; D may be TRBD2 (6 bases). This receptor was obtained from a man between 50 and 69 years old who received an inactivated influenza vaccine. The material sequenced was PBMCs from blood, taken about 23 months after vaccination. This CDR3 is CASSLAGDYVSGANVLTF. In DNA form, the CDR3 reads TGCGCCAGCAGCTTGGCGGGGGATTACGTCTCTGGGGCCAACGTCCTGACTTTC.